The 3 T cell receptor beta chains below all came from one sample that was sequenced in a study of T-cell reconstitution after alpha-beta-depleted transplantation in children. TCRbeta library construction was performed incorporating unique molecular identifiers. TCRdb used MiXCR to reprocess the PCR reads, holding one entry per CDR3 protein. This repertoire shows 120,000 to 150,000 distinct CDR3 sequences, about 9% found once; its top ten account for 15% to 20%. Sequenced material: PBMCs, mostly from graft donor cells, taken 180 days after TCRalphabeta/CD19-depleted stem cell transplant. The receptors were gathered from a female patient aged 2-9 years who had a stem cell transplant for congenital amegakaryocytic thrombocytopenia, so the T cells may come from the graft donor.

This clonotype showed up just a few times. The CDR3 sequence is CASSRSGVAGAPDTQYF. CDR3 coding DNA: TGTGCCAGCAGCCGCTCCGGGGTAGCGGGAGCCCCAGATACGCAGTATTTT. The chain has TRBV7-6 and TRBJ2-3, with 9 bases lining up with TRBD2. Germline V gene data show CDR1 as SGHVS and CDR2 as FNYEAQ. With V trimmed by 5 bases and J by 4 bases, 13 bases remained unmatched. CDR3 length: 17 amino acids.

Notes on this clonotype: A read error may explain this, as a much larger clone is one base away. The rearrangement links TRBV11-2 to TRBJ2-7; D possibly corresponds to TRBD2 (5 bases). Trimming pared 5 bases from V and 8 bases from J, leaving 19 bases between. From germline, CDR1 is SGHAT and CDR2 FQNNGV. The CDR3 has 14 amino acids. The chain's CDR3 is CASSLTDWSYQQYF. CDR3 DNA sequence: TGTGCCAGCAGCCTCACGGACTGGAGTTACCAGCAGTACTTC. Filled out from reference TRBV11-2 and TRBJ2-7, the complete variable domain reads EAGVAQSPRYKIIEKRQSVAFWCNPISGHATLYWYQQILGQGPKLLIQFQNNGVVDDSQLPKDRFSAERLKGVDSTLKIQPAKLEDSAVYLCASSLTDWSYQQYFGPGTRLTVT.

This clonotype was seen repeatedly, ten times or more. This rearrangement joins TRBV18 to TRBJ2-1; D not certain. Deletions cut 5 bases from V and 7 bases from J, with 15 bases between. Germline V gene data show CDR1 as KGHSH and CDR2 as LQKENI. This CDR3 is 14 amino acids long. CDR3 protein: CASSADVFKNEQFF. CDR3 coding DNA: TGTGCCAGCTCAGCAGACGTCTTTAAGAATGAGCAGTTCTTC.